The clone carrying this T cell receptor beta chain occurred once. No antigen is known for it. This sample was included in a study of cytomegalovirus exposure and HLA in healthy donors. Overall study results and limits: Cytomegalovirus association was assigned to around 150 TCR beta chains. TCR beta V- and J-gene trimming, according to a later analysis, was linked to a missense DCLRE1C variant. Some V segments (TRBV6-2 and TRBV6-3 among them) were excluded as indistinguishable.

Primers included in the PCR were 60 Vbeta and 13 Jbeta primers. Authors' data handling: There were 80 million or so unique TCR beta chains by a later count, and some 12 million of them were shared. The table came from immunoSEQ multiplex PCR; TCRdb's copy has only in-frame clones and leaves some out. The V and J calls and clone size come from that table; D and trimming were worked out from the DNA. Counted here are 150,000 to 200,000 clones, roughly 80% occurring once; the ten biggest clones make up 1.6%. The CDR3 contains 14 residues. Germline-derived CDR1 and CDR2 are SEHNR and FQNEAQ (reference sequence). V was clipped by 10 bases and J by 2 bases, with 18 bases between them.

The V and J genes are TRBV7-9 and TRBJ2-7, with D perhaps matching TRBD1 (5 bases). The source of this sequence is a woman in her 50s in good health and CMV-seronegative. Material: PBMCs. CDR3 in amino acids: CATPAGAGPYEQYF. The CDR3 coding sequence is TGTGCCACCCCGGCCGGCGCAGGGCCCTACGAGCAGTACTTC.